The 24 T cell receptor beta chains below were found in one sample sequenced in a study of T-cell memory formation after mild COVID-19. TCRdb reprocessed the 5' RACE reads via MiXCR and lists one record per CDR3 protein. Of roughly 610,000 distinct CDR3 sequences in the sample, roughly 17% are singletons; the top ten hold approximately 8.1%. The specimen sequenced was PBMCs or a T cell subset sorted from them (not recorded which). The receptors shown here come from an adult woman who had mild COVID-19 (a few samples of this study predate the infection). Cell type and time point are not known.

The chain joins TRBV29-1 to TRBJ1-6, with D tentatively TRBD1 (5 bases). This CDR3 spans 13 amino acids. Germline CDR1 is SQVTM and CDR2 is ANQGSEA. Trimming cost V 5 bases and J 7 bases, with 12 bases left between them. The CDR3 here is CSVRQGGNSPLHF. CDR3 sequence (DNA): TGCAGCGTTCGTCAGGGAGGGAATTCACCCCTCCACTTT.

The genes are TRBV7-2 and TRBJ2-5; the D call may be TRBD1 or TRBD2 (5 bases each). The germline gives CDR1 SGHTA, CDR2 FQGNSA. The CDR3 spans 16 residues. Trimming left V 5 bases short and J 4 bases short, with 20 bases between. The CDR3 nucleotides are TGTGCCAGCAGCCCAAGTAGGCCGGGGCGGAGAGAGACCCAGTACTTC. Translating gives CASSPSRPGRRETQYF. The full variable domain, with the rest looked up from reference TRBV7-2 and TRBJ2-5, is GAGVSQSPSNKVTEKGKDVELRCDPISGHTALYWYRQSLGQGLEFLIYFQGNSAPDKSGLPSDRFSAERTGGSVSTLTIQRTQQEDSAVYLCASSPSRPGRRETQYFGPGTRLLVL.

The chain has TRBV12-3 or TRBV12-4 and TRBJ2-7; tentatively, D is TRBD1 (6 bases). V dropped 2 bases and J dropped 3 bases, with 8 bases sitting between them. The CDR3 is 13 amino acids. The CDR3 is CASSLTGRYEQYF. CDR3 sequence (DNA): TGTGCCAGCAGTTTAACAGGGCGCTACGAGCAGTACTTC.

The CDR3 loop reads CATAGTSGGLGETQYF. The DNA of the CDR3 is TGTGCCACCGCCGGGACTAGCGGGGGGCTTGGTGAGACCCAGTACTTC. The chain couples TRBV10-3 to TRBJ2-5, with TRBD2 matching 15 bases. The germline V gene has CDR1 ENHRY and CDR2 SYGVKD. Losses at the gene ends were 10 bases for V and 5 bases for J; bases not matched to a gene: 11. This CDR3 comprises 16 residues.

This clonotype occurred a few times. The chain has TRBV7-3 and TRBJ2-1, with a possible D match to TRBD2 (5 bases). This CDR3 contains 13 residues. Trimming took off 5 bases at V and 12 bases at J, with 17 bases between the two ends. Germline lookup yields CDR1 SGHTA and CDR2 FQGTGA. CDR3 sequence (DNA): TGTGCCAGCAGCATCCTCGGGGAACTAGGGCAGTTCTTC. Translating gives CASSILGELGQFF.

This chain uses TRBV7-9 with TRBJ2-3; 9 nucleotides line up with TRBD2. This CDR3 comprises 15 residues. The junction had 7 bases not matched to a gene; V was cut back by 4 bases and J by 5 bases. Germline CDR1 reads SEHNR; CDR2 reads FQNEAQ (reference sequence). CDR3 sequence reads: CASSYSSGDEDTQYF. CDR3 coding DNA: TGTGCCAGCAGCTATTCTAGCGGGGATGAAGATACGCAGTATTTT.

This clonotype came up a few times. This chain uses TRBV19 with TRBJ1-5; TRBD1 matches 9 bases. The V gene end was trimmed by 8 bases and the J gene end by 7 bases; junction bases not matched to a gene: 12. The CDR3 is 15 residues long. Germline assignment: CDR1 LNHDA and CDR2 SQIVND (reference sequence). The CDR3 DNA is TGTGCCAGTGGGGACAGGGTCCAGGTTGTCCAGCCCCAGCATTTT. Translation: CASGDRVQVVQPQHF.

The chain recombines TRBV25-1 with TRBJ2-1; 15 bases align to TRBD2. This CDR3 is built from 17 residues. Unmatched junction bases numbered 4, after V lost 4 bases and J lost 3 bases. CDR1 and CDR2 (germline): MGHDK, SYGVNS. CDR3 loop: CASSGTSGRGVYNEQFF. CDR3 nucleotides: TGTGCCAGCAGTGGGACTAGCGGGAGGGGGGTCTACAATGAGCAGTTCTTC.

The chain combines TRBV12-3 or TRBV12-4 with TRBJ2-2, with 7 bases matching TRBD2. V shed 5 bases and J 4 bases; nucleotides not matched to a gene: 7. The CDR3 sequence is 15 residues long. The CDR3 DNA reads TGTGCCAGCAGTAACAGCGGGATAACCACCGGGGAGCTGTTTTTT. As protein: CASSNSGITTGELFF.

This clonotype showed up just once. This rearrangement joins TRBV6-6 to TRBJ2-5, with D perhaps given as TRBD1 or TRBD2 (7 bases each). Germline V gives CDR1 MNHNY, CDR2 SVGAGI (reference sequence). The V end lost 6 bases, the J end lost 5 bases, and 13 bases lay between the germline ends. The CDR3 covers 13 residues. The CDR3 DNA follows: TGTGCCAGCAGGAGCAGGGGGGGGGAGACCCAGTACTTC. Amino acids: CASRSRGGETQYF.

As DNA, the CDR3 is TGCGCCAGCAGCTTGAGTGCGGGGGGCGAAGAGACCCAGTACTTC. As protein: CASSLSAGGEETQYF. The chain joins TRBV5-1 to TRBJ2-5, with 8 bases identical to TRBD2. Germline CDR1 and CDR2: SGHRS and YFSETQ. V gave up 1 base and J gave up 3 bases; unmatched junction bases: 5. The CDR3 sequence is 15 residues long.

This clonotype has just one count. This chain links TRBV20-1 with TRBJ2-3; either TRBD1 or TRBD2 may fit D (5 bases each). The CDR3 is 15 residues long. V was cut by 0 bases and J by 5 bases, with 15 bases left in between. The germline V gene has CDR1 DFQATT and CDR2 SNEGSKA (reference sequence). The CDR3: CSARDPSGQRDTQYF. CDR3 sequence (DNA): TGCAGTGCTAGAGACCCCTCGGGGCAGAGAGATACGCAGTATTTT.

The V gene is TRBV5-1, the J gene TRBJ1-6; D is possibly TRBD1 (5 bases). The CDR3 extends over 14 amino acids. V lost 0 bases and J 8 bases, leaving 9 bases between the germline ends. Germline values: CDR1 SGHRS, CDR2 YFSETQ. The DNA of the CDR3 is TGCGCCAGCAGCTTGGGGGACGTGGATTCACCCCTCCACTTT. It codes for CASSLGDVDSPLHF.

This clonotype was counted a few times. The chain links TRBV25-1 to TRBJ1-5; D not certain. The germline V gene encodes CDR1 MGHDK and CDR2 SYGVNS. The CDR3 is 12 residues long. The V end lost 4 bases, the J end lost 4 bases, and 5 bases lay between the germline ends. The CDR3 DNA reads as TGTGCCAGCAGTGGCCCTAATCAGCCCCAGCATTTT. It is translated as CASSGPNQPQHF. The entire variable domain, with the rest obtained from reference TRBV25-1 and TRBJ1-5, is as follows: EADIYQTPRYLVIGTGKKITLECSQTMGHDKMYWYQQDPGMELHLIHYSYGVNSTEKGDLSSESTVSRIRTEHFPLTLESARPSHTSQYLCASSGPNQPQHFGDGTRLSIL.

The CDR3 DNA sequence: TGTGCCAGCAGCTTAGAAGAAGCGGACAGCTCCTACAATGAGCAGTTCTTC. This gives the protein CASSLEEADSSYNEQFF. J is TRBJ2-1 and V is TRBV7-6; possibly TRBD1 for D (6 bases). The CDR3 is made up of 17 amino acids. Trimming took 1 base from V and 0 from J, leaving 13 bases between them. Germline V lookup: CDR1 SGHVS, CDR2 FNYEAQ.

This clonotype was seen a few times. The chain combines TRBV5-1 with TRBJ1-1; D might be TRBD1 (5 bases). The V and J ends lost 7 bases and 3 bases respectively, with 16 bases between them. CDR1 and CDR2 (germline): SGHRS, YFSETQ. The CDR3 has 14 amino acids. The CDR3 DNA reads TGCGCCAGCCAGACGGAGGCGGGGGACACTGAAGCTTTCTTT. The encoded protein is CASQTEAGDTEAFF.

This clonotype was counted only a few times. The CDR3, as DNA: TGTGCCAGCAGTTACTCGGATAGCTCCTATAATTCACCCCTCCACTTT. Amino acids: CASSYSDSSYNSPLHF. The chain employs TRBV6-5 and TRBJ1-6; D remains ambiguous. V was cut by 0 bases and J by 0 bases, with 6 bases left in between. CDR3 length: 16 amino acids. The V gene's germline CDR1 is MNHEY and CDR2 SVGAGI.

The rearrangement joins TRBV7-9 to TRBJ2-1; the match to TRBD2 covers 11 bases. V lost 1 base, J lost 10 bases, and 12 bases stayed unmatched. Germline CDR1 is SEHNR and CDR2 is FQNEAQ (reference sequence). The CDR3 runs to 17 residues. The CDR3 loop is CASSLDRLAGGRDEQFF. The CDR3 region has the DNA TGTGCCAGCAGCTTAGACCGGCTAGCGGGAGGCCGGGACGAGCAGTTCTTC.

This clonotype was detected a few times. The V and J genes are TRBV19 and TRBJ2-3, with D unclear. This CDR3 region has 20 residues. V lost 5 bases and J 1 base, leaving 28 bases between the germline ends. Germline lookup yields CDR1 LNHDA and CDR2 SQIVND (reference sequence). CDR3 protein: CASSLHHRRSRTAGTDTQYF. The CDR3 nucleotides are TGTGCCAGTAGTCTGCACCATCGGCGATCTAGGACGGCGGGCACAGATACGCAGTATTTT.

V and J are TRBV24-1 and TRBJ2-7; D uncertain. Per germline, CDR1 KGHDR and CDR2 SFDVKD. The CDR3 spans 10 residues. Between the trimmed V and J ends, which lost 9 bases and 5 bases, there was a span of 7 bases. The CDR3 DNA reads as TGTGCCACCCTCGAGAACGAGCAGTACTTC. As protein: CATLENEQYF.

V usage is TRBV30 and J usage is TRBJ1-6, with D maybe TRBD1 (6 bases). V shed 4 bases and J shed 7 bases, with 11 bases lying between them. The CDR3 is 13 amino acids. From germline, CDR1 is GTSNPN and CDR2 SVGIG (reference sequence). This chain's CDR3 is CAWIGQPNSPLHF. The CDR3 DNA is TGTGCCTGGATCGGACAGCCAAATTCACCCCTCCACTTT.

This clonotype occurred a few times. The J gene is TRBJ2-3, the V gene TRBV6-4; possible D gene TRBD1, 5 bases. The V end was cut by 3 bases, the J end by 4 bases, with 17 bases between. This CDR3 contains 16 residues. Germline V lookup: CDR1 MRHNA, CDR2 SNTAGT. Here the CDR3 reads CASSESRGLGADTQYF. Written as DNA, the CDR3 is TGTGCCAGCAGTGAAAGTAGGGGCCTAGGAGCAGATACGCAGTATTTT.

The rearrangement links TRBV7-8 to TRBJ2-1; D remains unclear. The CDR3 length is 17 residues. The germline V gene encodes CDR1 SGHVS and CDR2 FQNEAQ. The V and J ends lost 5 bases and 0 bases respectively, with 17 bases between them. This CDR3 reads CASSPPLERSSYNEQFF. As DNA, the CDR3 is TGTGCCAGCAGCCCCCCCCTGGAGAGGAGCTCCTACAATGAGCAGTTCTTC.

The V call is TRBV11-2, the J call TRBJ2-5; D perhaps matches TRBD2 (6 bases). The germline V and J ends were trimmed by 1 base and 1 base, with 13 bases remaining between them. The V gene's germline CDR1 is SGHAT and CDR2 FQNNGV. The CDR3 is made up of 16 amino acids. This CDR3 reads CASSLGFGGIQETQYF. DNA for the CDR3: TGTGCCAGCAGCTTAGGTTTTGGGGGGATCCAAGAGACCCAGTACTTC.